This TCR beta chain was documented in a study of cytomegalovirus exposure and HLA in healthy donors. Primers included in the PCR were 60 Vbeta and 13 Jbeta primers. Repertoires were generated with immunoSEQ multiplex PCR, while TCRdb's copy carries only in-frame clones and drops some. The sample includes over 200,000 clones, 75% to 85% of them seen just once. This CDR3 has 12 residues. CDR1 is MNHEY and CDR2 is SMNVEV in the germline V gene (reference sequence). Trimming shortened V by 5 bases and J by 8 bases, and 10 bases separated the two germline ends. This rearrangement joins TRBV27 to TRBJ1-3; possibly TRBD1 for D (5 bases). This TCR came from an older woman in good health and CMV-seropositive. Input material: PBMCs. CDR3 in amino acids: CASSRPGDTIYF. CDR3 DNA: TGTGCCAGCAGTAGGCCGGGGGACACCATATATTTT.